This T cell receptor (beta chain) comes out of a study of CD8 T cells in Susac syndrome. It was with random hexamers that about 0.45 to 1 ug RNA was reverse transcribed. Multiplex immunoSEQ PCR targeted 54 Vbeta and 13 Jbeta TCR beta segments. One entry per CDR3 protein results from TCRdb running MiXCR on the immunoSEQ multiplex PCR reads. There are roughly 150,000 distinct CDR3 sequences in the sample; 85% to 95% occur only once, and 0.16% lies in the top ten. Trimming left V 3 bases short and J 6 bases short, with 14 bases between. The CDR3 sequence is 13 residues long. Germline-derived CDR1 and CDR2 are DFQATT and SNEGSKA (reference sequence).

The V and J genes are TRBV20-1 and TRBJ1-2; D might be TRBD1 (6 bases). The sample comprised CD4+ T cells from PBMCs. The sequence derives from a human donor with Susac syndrome. The CDR3 DNA reads TGCAGTGCTAGTATGTTAAGGGGGGATGGCTACACCTTC. Protein: CSASMLRGDGYTF.